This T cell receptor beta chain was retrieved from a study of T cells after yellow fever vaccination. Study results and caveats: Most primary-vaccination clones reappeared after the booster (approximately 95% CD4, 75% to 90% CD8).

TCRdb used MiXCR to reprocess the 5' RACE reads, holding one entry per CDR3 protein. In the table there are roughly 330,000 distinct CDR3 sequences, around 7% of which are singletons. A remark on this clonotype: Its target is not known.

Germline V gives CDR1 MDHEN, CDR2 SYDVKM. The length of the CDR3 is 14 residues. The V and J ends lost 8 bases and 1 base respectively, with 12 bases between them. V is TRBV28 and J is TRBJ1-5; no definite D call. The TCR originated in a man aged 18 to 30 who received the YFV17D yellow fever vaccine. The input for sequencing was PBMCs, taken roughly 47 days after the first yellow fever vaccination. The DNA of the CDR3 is TGTGCCAGCGGAGGGTTGATGAGCAATCAGCCCCAGCATTTT. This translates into CASGGLMSNQPQHF. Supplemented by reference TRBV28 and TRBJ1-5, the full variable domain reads DVKVTQSSRYLVKRTGEKVFLECVQDMDHENMFWYRQDPGLGLRLIYFSYDVKMKEKGDIPEGYSVSREKKERFSLILESASTNQTSMYLCASGGLMSNQPQHFGDGTRLSIL.